Following are 24 T cell receptor beta chains from one sample sequenced in a study of blood T cell repertoires in COVID-19. Data came from immunoSEQ multiplex PCR; TCRdb stores just in-frame clones and leaves some out. The data contain about 150,000 clones, over 70% of them singletons. Material for sequencing was peripheral blood. The receptors derive from a human donor in a cohort sampled during active COVID-19.

The rearrangement joins TRBV14 to TRBJ2-1; 10 nucleotides agree with TRBD1. This CDR3 contains 16 residues. Germline CDR1 SGHDN, CDR2 FVKESK. J was trimmed by 11 bases and V by 1 base; bases with no gene match: 11. CDR3 nucleotide sequence: TGTGCCAGCAGCCAAGGGGGACAGGGGACAGTAAATAAGCAGTTCTTC. It codes for CASSQGGQGTVNKQFF.

This chain joins TRBV9 and TRBJ2-1; 9 nucleotides agree with TRBD1. In germline, CDR1 is SGDLS, CDR2 YYNGEE. The CDR3 consists of 15 residues. Losses at the gene ends were 4 bases for V and 2 bases for J; bases not matched to a gene: 4. The CDR3 protein is CASSIQGAAYNEQFF. For the CDR3, the DNA is TGTGCCAGCAGCATACAGGGGGCTGCCTACAATGAGCAGTTCTTC.

This rearrangement joins TRBV5-6 to TRBJ2-7; D is possibly TRBD1 (5 bases). The length of the CDR3 is 15 residues. V was trimmed by 1 base and J by 2 bases, leaving 13 bases between them. Germline lookup yields CDR1 SGHDT and CDR2 YYEEEE. CDR3 in DNA: TGTGCCAGCAGCTTGCAGGGCGTCAGGGCCTACGAGCAGTACTTC. It codes for CASSLQGVRAYEQYF.

The V call is TRBV11-1, the J call TRBJ2-1; TRBD1 is a possible D gene (6 bases). The germline gives CDR1 SGHAT, CDR2 FQDESV (reference sequence). Trimming cost V 2 bases and J 10 bases, with 12 bases left between them. CDR3 length equals 13 residues. The CDR3 here is CASSLMKRGEQFF. The DNA for the CDR3 is TGTGCCAGCAGCTTAATGAAGAGGGGGGAGCAGTTCTTC.

This clone was recorded many times. In DNA, the CDR3 is TGTGCCAGCAGCCGGGACAGGGGCACAGAGACCCAGTACTTC. This sequence encodes CASSRDRGTETQYF. This chain joins TRBV11-1 and TRBJ2-5, with TRBD1 matching over 10 bases. The V segment lost 5 bases and the J segment 4 bases; nucleotides outside the gene matches: 4. CDR1 is SGHAT and CDR2 is FQDESV in the germline V gene (reference sequence). This CDR3 spans 14 amino acids.

The chain couples TRBV10-3 to TRBJ2-2; TRBD2 aligns across 8 bases. J lost 4 bases, V lost 0 bases, and 7 bases had no gene match. CDR1 and CDR2 (germline): ENHRY, SYGVKD. This CDR3 contains 17 residues. CDR3 sequence (DNA): TGTGCCATCAGTGAGTCAGGGCGGGGGGCCTCCACCGGGGAGCTGTTTTTT. It specifies CAISESGRGASTGELFF.

The chain recombines TRBV13 with TRBJ1-1; 8 nucleotides match TRBD1. Germline CDR1 and CDR2: PRHDT and FYEKMQ (reference sequence). The CDR3 spans 16 residues. Trimming at V came to 6 bases and at J to 3 bases, leaving 12 bases not matched to a gene. The CDR3 DNA reads TGTGCCAGCAGAGCCTCTCAGGGGGCGCGGGACACTGAAGCTTTCTTT. Its translation: CASRASQGARDTEAFF.

This rearrangement joins TRBV18 to TRBJ1-2; D possibly corresponds to TRBD1 (5 bases). The germline gives CDR1 KGHSH, CDR2 LQKENI. Between the trimmed V and J ends, which lost 3 bases and 4 bases, there was a span of 15 bases. CDR3 size: 15 residues. CDR3 DNA sequence: TGTGCCAGCTCACCCACATGGCGGGACTCCTATGGCTACACCTTC. It specifies CASSPTWRDSYGYTF.

The gene calls are TRBV7-8 and TRBJ1-5; D ambiguous. This CDR3 is built from 12 residues. Per the germline V gene, CDR1 is SGHVS and CDR2 is FQNEAQ. Deletions cut 5 bases from V and 6 bases from J, with 8 bases between. In DNA form, the CDR3 reads TGTGCCAGCAGCCCCGAGGTTCAGCCCCAGCATTTT. Protein sequence: CASSPEVQPQHF.

The rearrangement uses TRBV6-5 and TRBJ1-1; a weak D match, TRBD1 (6 bases). Trimming left V 5 bases short and J 3 bases short, with 10 bases between. The CDR3 is 13 amino acids. From germline, CDR1 is MNHEY and CDR2 SVGAGI. The CDR3 here is CASSRGIDTEAFF. The DNA for the CDR3 is TGTGCCAGCAGTAGGGGGATCGACACTGAAGCTTTCTTT.

The V gene is TRBV7-3, the J gene TRBJ1-1; 7 bases agree with TRBD1. V lost 5 bases to trimming and J lost 2 bases; unmatched junction nucleotides: 2. The germline V gene has CDR1 SGHTA and CDR2 FQGTGA. The CDR3 runs 13 residues. CDR3 DNA: TGTGCCAGCAGCAAGGGGGCTAACACTGAAGCTTTCTTT. Its protein product is CASSKGANTEAFF.

The chain joins TRBV3-1 (or the pseudogene TRBV3-2) to TRBJ2-5; 7 bases are shared with TRBD2. Germline CDR1 LGHDT, CDR2 YNNKEL (reference sequence). V was clipped by 0 bases and J by 5 bases; unmatched bases: 3. The CDR3 has 14 residues. CDR3 bases: TGTGCCAGCAGCCAAGAAAGCGGGATTGAGACCCAGTACTTC. Its protein is CASSQESGIETQYF.

The chain couples TRBV5-4 to TRBJ1-1; D perhaps matches TRBD1 (5 bases). V lost 4 bases, J lost 0 bases, and 13 bases lay in between. There are 15 residues in the CDR3. The germline V gene has CDR1 SGHNT and CDR2 YYREEE (reference sequence). CDR3 in amino acids: CASSPAAGLNTEAFF. CDR3 nucleotide sequence: TGTGCCAGCAGCCCGGCTGCGGGGCTGAACACTGAAGCTTTCTTT.

This chain connects TRBV5-4 to TRBJ1-4, with TRBD1 as a possible D gene (5 bases). The CDR3 is made up of 15 amino acids. V was pared by 0 bases and J by 10 bases, with 16 bases between. Germline V gene lookup returns CDR1 SGHNT and CDR2 YYREEE (reference sequence). The CDR3 spells CASSLGGPLVGKLFF. The CDR3 region has the DNA TGTGCCAGCAGCTTGGGGGGCCCTCTCGTTGGAAAACTGTTTTTT.

This rearrangement joins TRBV5-1 to TRBJ1-2; D is possibly TRBD1 (5 bases). The V end was cut by 5 bases, the J end by 4 bases, with 9 bases between. Germline lookup yields CDR1 SGHRS and CDR2 YFSETQ. The CDR3 has 12 amino acids. As DNA, the CDR3 is TGCGCCAGCAGGGGGGGTGGCTATGGCTACACCTTC. This sequence encodes CASRGGGYGYTF.

The chain recombines TRBV28 with TRBJ1-5; 10 bases match TRBD1. Germline-derived CDR1 and CDR2 are MDHEN and SYDVKM. J gave up 4 bases and V 7 bases, and 10 bases lay outside the gene matches. The CDR3 totals 16 residues. The CDR3 region has the DNA TGTGCCAGCAAGGACGGACAGGGGGAATTTAATCAGCCCCAGCATTTT. It codes for CASKDGQGEFNQPQHF.

The V call is TRBV5-6, the J call TRBJ1-2; TRBD1 matches at 10 bases. V was pared by 4 bases and J by 6 bases, with 6 bases of the junction left unmatched. The V gene's germline CDR1 is SGHDT and CDR2 YYEEEE. The CDR3 has 14 amino acids. The CDR3 loop reads CASSTGQGGDGYTF. The CDR3 DNA reads as TGTGCCAGCAGCACCGGACAGGGGGGGGATGGCTACACCTTC.

This chain connects TRBV5-1 to TRBJ1-4; 7 bases fit TRBD1. The CDR3 is made up of 14 amino acids. The germline V gene has CDR1 SGHRS and CDR2 YFSETQ. V trimming: 4 bases; J trimming: 12 bases; junction bases outside the gene matches: 12. The CDR3 nucleotides read TGCGCCAGCAGCCGGGGGACAGAAAGCCCCCAACTGTTTTTT. Amino acid sequence: CASSRGTESPQLFF.

The CDR3 protein is CASSAPGLPQETQYF. The CDR3 coding sequence is TGCGCCAGCAGCGCCCCGGGACTACCACAAGAGACCCAGTACTTC. The chain carries TRBV5-1 and TRBJ2-5; the match to TRBD2 covers 7 bases. The V segment lost 4 bases and the J segment 2 bases; nucleotides outside the gene matches: 8. This CDR3 has 15 residues. The germline CDR1 and CDR2 sequences are SGHRS and YFSETQ. The variable domain in full, with the rest retrieved from reference TRBV5-1 and TRBJ2-5, is KAGVTQTPRYLIKTRGQQVTLSCSPISGHRSVSWYQQTPGQGLQFLFEYFSETQRNKGNFPGRFSGRQFSNSRSEMNVSTLELGDSALYLCASSAPGLPQETQYFGPGTRLLVL.

The V call is TRBV5-6, the J call TRBJ1-2; D unclear. The germline CDR1 and CDR2 sequences are SGHDT and YYEEEE. The ends were cut back, 6 bases at V and 4 bases at J, with 13 bases in the middle. This CDR3 comprises 13 residues. The CDR3 sequence: CASTPVRSYGYTF. CDR3 DNA sequence: TGTGCCAGCACCCCTGTACGGAGCTATGGCTACACCTTC.

The V gene is TRBV11-3, the J gene TRBJ2-7, with 8 bases lining up with TRBD1. Per germline, CDR1 SGHNT and CDR2 YENEEA. CDR3 length: 15 residues. J lost 3 bases, V lost 2 bases, and 6 bases had no gene match. CDR3 amino acids: CASSLPGQAIYEQYF. Written as DNA, the CDR3 is TGTGCCAGCAGCTTACCGGGACAGGCAATCTACGAGCAGTACTTC.

V gene TRBV18 combines with J gene TRBJ2-3, with 8 bases lining up with TRBD2. The CDR3 length is 15 residues. The junction had 7 bases not matched to a gene; V was cut back by 3 bases and J by 5 bases. Germline V gives CDR1 KGHSH, CDR2 LQKENI. Here the CDR3 reads CASSPLAGTLDTQYF. In nucleotides, the CDR3 is TGTGCCAGCTCACCCCTAGCGGGCACGCTAGATACGCAGTATTTT.

The chain is built from TRBV5-1 and TRBJ2-7, with 9 bases matching TRBD2. Germline CDR1 and CDR2: SGHRS and YFSETQ. The CDR3 contains 17 residues. Losses at the gene ends were 0 bases for V and 9 bases for J; bases not matched to a gene: 16. The CDR3 region has the DNA TGCGCCAGCAGCTTGGCCCCAGCGGGGGGCAAGTACGACGGGCAGTACTTC. This gives the protein CASSLAPAGGKYDGQYF.

V and J are TRBV9 and TRBJ2-1, with 7 bases fitting TRBD2. Losses at the gene ends were 3 bases for V and 4 bases for J; bases not matched to a gene: 7. The germline gives CDR1 SGDLS, CDR2 YYNGEE. CDR3 length: 15 amino acids. The CDR3: CASSGLAGEYNEQFF. The DNA for the CDR3 is TGTGCCAGCAGCGGACTGGCGGGGGAATACAATGAGCAGTTCTTC.